These 29 T cell receptor beta chains originate from one sample sequenced in a study of blood T cell repertoires in COVID-19. Repertoires were generated with immunoSEQ multiplex PCR, while TCRdb's copy carries only in-frame clones and drops some. The sample consists of tens of thousands of clones, about nine tenths of them appearing once. The sample was peripheral blood. Receptor source: a woman aged 45 to 65 in a cohort sampled during active COVID-19.

V gene TRBV28 combines with J gene TRBJ2-7; 7 bases are a match to TRBD1. The CDR3 sequence is 15 residues long. Germline-derived CDR1 and CDR2 are MDHEN and SYDVKM. The trim removed 4 bases at V and 4 bases at J, leaving 10 bases unmatched. CDR3 in amino acids: CASSSSGTEVYEQYF. The CDR3 nucleotides are TGTGCCAGCAGTTCCTCCGGGACAGAGGTGTACGAGCAGTACTTC.

The chain links TRBV28 to TRBJ2-5, with a tentative D call TRBD1 (5 bases). CDR1 is MDHEN, CDR2 SYDVKM, per germline. Trimming took off 0 bases at V and 9 bases at J, with 17 bases between the two ends. The CDR3 consists of 15 residues. The CDR3 nucleotides read TGTGCCAGCAGTTTATGGCGGAATCCTCAGGGTCCCCAGTACTTC. The encoded protein is CASSLWRNPQGPQYF.

The J gene is TRBJ2-7, the V gene TRBV7-9; D is possibly TRBD1 (6 bases). Germline CDR1 is SEHNR and CDR2 is FQNEAQ (reference sequence). The V and J ends lost 5 bases and 4 bases respectively, with 12 bases between them. This CDR3 has 13 residues. CDR3 residues: CASSPGAGYEQYF. DNA for the CDR3: TGTGCCAGCAGCCCAGGGGCAGGATACGAGCAGTACTTC. Complete variable domain (other parts from reference TRBV7-9 and TRBJ2-7): DTGVSQNPRHKITKRGQNVTFRCDPISEHNRLYWYRQTLGQGPEFLTYFQNEAQLEKSRLLSDRFSAERPKGSFSTLEIQRTEQGDSAMYLCASSPGAGYEQYFGPGTRLTVT.

This clone was found once. V gene TRBV5-1 combines with J gene TRBJ1-1, with unresolved D. Trimming removed 0 bases from V and 1 base from J, with 7 bases in between. Germline values: CDR1 SGHRS, CDR2 YFSETQ. The CDR3 has 14 residues. CDR3 loop: CASSLVTGNTEAFF. The CDR3, as DNA: TGCGCCAGCAGCTTGGTGACGGGGAACACTGAAGCTTTCTTT. Complete variable domain (other parts from reference TRBV5-1 and TRBJ1-1): KAGVTQTPRYLIKTRGQQVTLSCSPISGHRSVSWYQQTPGQGLQFLFEYFSETQRNKGNFPGRFSGRQFSNSRSEMNVSTLELGDSALYLCASSLVTGNTEAFFGQGTRLTVV.

J is TRBJ2-3 and V is TRBV10-1, with D uncertain. The CDR3 has 11 amino acids. Trimming took off 2 bases at V and 9 bases at J, with 6 bases between the two ends. From germline, CDR1 is WNHNN and CDR2 SYGVQD (reference sequence). The CDR3 here is CASSEGPTQYF. CDR3 coding DNA: TGCGCCAGCAGTGAGGGGCCGACGCAGTATTTT.

This chain uses TRBV29-1 with TRBJ2-1; 9 bases align to TRBD2. The CDR3 runs 12 residues. Per germline, CDR1 SQVTM and CDR2 ANQGSEA. V shed 6 bases, J shed 4 bases, and the junction held 1 base outside the gene matches. The CDR3 protein is CSVLAGYNEQFF. The CDR3, as DNA: TGCAGCGTACTAGCGGGTTACAATGAGCAGTTCTTC.

The V and J genes are TRBV27 and TRBJ1-5; the D gene is possibly TRBD1 (6 bases). V shed 7 bases and J shed 0 bases, with 16 bases lying between them. CDR3 length: 16 residues. CDR1 MNHEY and CDR2 SMNVEV come from the germline V gene (reference sequence). The CDR3 DNA reads as TGTGCCAGCACACAGGGTGGGGATCCTAGCAATCAGCCCCAGCATTTT. Translating it yields CASTQGGDPSNQPQHF.

This rearrangement joins TRBV14 to TRBJ1-2; tentative D call: TRBD1 (5 bases). CDR3 length: 15 residues. Germline values: CDR1 SGHDN, CDR2 FVKESK. Trimming shortened V by 2 bases and J by 5 bases, and 15 bases separated the two germline ends. Here the CDR3 reads CASSQRSGGAYGYTF. CDR3 bases: TGTGCCAGCAGCCAAAGATCCGGTGGGGCTTATGGCTACACCTTC.

V and J are TRBV27 and TRBJ2-2, with 8 bases aligning to TRBD2. CDR1 MNHEY and CDR2 SMNVEV come from the germline V gene (reference sequence). The V gene end was trimmed by 1 base and the J gene end by 4 bases; junction bases not matched to a gene: 2. CDR3 length equals 15 residues. In DNA form, the CDR3 reads TGTGCCAGCAGTTTATTACTAGCGGCCACCGGGGAGCTGTTTTTT. This translates into CASSLLLAATGELFF.

The J gene is TRBJ2-5, the V gene TRBV30, with a possible D match to TRBD1 (6 bases). From germline, CDR1 is GTSNPN and CDR2 SVGIG (reference sequence). CDR3 size: 14 residues. The V end lost 0 bases, the J end lost 3 bases, and 11 bases lay between the germline ends. The CDR3 coding sequence is TGTGCCTGGAGTGTACTGAGGGGGAAAGAGACCCAGTACTTC. Translated, it gives CAWSVLRGKETQYF.

The CDR3 DNA is TGTGCCAGCAGTGGAGCAGGGAGGGAGACCCAGTACTTC. It codes for CASSGAGRETQYF. This rearrangement joins TRBV2 to TRBJ2-5, with a weak D call TRBD2 (6 bases). The CDR3 is made up of 13 amino acids. CDR1 and CDR2 from the germline V gene are SNHLY and FYNNEI. V lost 4 bases, J lost 5 bases, and 11 bases lay in between.

The chain joins TRBV28 to TRBJ1-2; possibly TRBD1 for D (5 bases). The V and J ends lost 2 bases and 1 base respectively, with 8 bases between them. Germline V gene data show CDR1 as MDHEN and CDR2 as SYDVKM. CDR3 length equals 14 residues. CDR3 loop: CASSLEGVNYGYTF. The DNA of the CDR3 is TGTGCCAGCAGTTTAGAAGGGGTTAACTATGGCTACACCTTC.

J is TRBJ1-3 and V is TRBV5-6; D is ambiguous. From germline, CDR1 is SGHDT and CDR2 YYEEEE. The ends were cut back, 0 bases at V and 4 bases at J, with 11 bases in the middle. The CDR3 is made up of 15 amino acids. The CDR3 here is CASSLDSPPGNTIYF. For the CDR3, the DNA is TGTGCCAGCAGCTTGGACAGTCCCCCAGGAAACACCATATATTTT. Combining the CDR3 with reference TRBV5-6 and TRBJ1-3 gives the whole variable domain DAGVTQSPTHLIKTRGQQVTLRCSPKSGHDTVSWYQQALGQGPQFIFQYYEEEERQRGNFPDRFSGHQFPNYSSELNVNALLLGDSALYLCASSLDSPPGNTIYFGEGSWLTVV.

The chain carries TRBV2 and TRBJ2-2; 11 nucleotides agree with TRBD2. Trimming removed 7 bases from V and 6 bases from J; junction bases left unmatched: 10. The CDR3 sequence is 16 residues long. Per the germline V gene, CDR1 is SNHLY and CDR2 is FYNNEI. The CDR3 DNA reads TGTGCCAGCACTTCACTAGCGGGAGTGGAGGCCGGGGAGCTGTTTTTT. Protein sequence: CASTSLAGVEAGELFF.

The genes are TRBV14 and TRBJ1-6; a weak D match, TRBD1 (6 bases). The CDR3 runs to 14 residues. V shed 4 bases and J shed 10 bases, with 14 bases lying between them. In germline, CDR1 is SGHDN, CDR2 FVKESK. DNA of the CDR3: TGTGCCAGCAGCCTTTACAGGGAGAGGTCACCCCTCCACTTT. Amino acid sequence: CASSLYRERSPLHF.

This rearrangement joins TRBV3-1 (or the pseudogene TRBV3-2) to TRBJ2-7; TRBD1 matches at 10 bases. The CDR3 extends over 16 amino acids. V lost 3 bases and J lost 7; bases outside the gene matches: 12. In germline, CDR1 is LGHDT, CDR2 YNNKEL (reference sequence). CDR3 sequence: CASSHRWGQGFKEQYF. The CDR3 DNA follows: TGTGCCAGCAGCCACAGATGGGGACAGGGGTTTAAGGAGCAGTACTTC.

V usage is TRBV5-4 and J usage is TRBJ2-3; 7 nucleotides line up with TRBD2. Trimming took 0 bases from V and 3 from J; bases not matched to a gene: 4. Per germline, CDR1 SGHNT and CDR2 YYREEE (reference sequence). The CDR3 runs 15 residues. The CDR3, as DNA: TGTGCCAGCAGCTTGGCAGGAGCGGGAACAGATACGCAGTATTTT. Its protein product is CASSLAGAGTDTQYF.

This chain uses TRBV4-1 with TRBJ2-5, with D possibly TRBD2 on 5 matching bases. Deletions cut 4 bases from V and 0 bases from J, with 12 bases between. The CDR3 sequence is 15 residues long. Germline V gene sequence: CDR1 MGHRA, CDR2 YSYEKL. The CDR3 sequence: CASSPGITYQETQYF. The CDR3 DNA is TGCGCCAGCAGCCCCGGGATCACGTACCAAGAGACCCAGTACTTC.

The DNA of the CDR3 is TGTGCCAGCTCACCCGCTAGGCAAGCAGATACGCAGTATTTT. Translated, it gives CASSPARQADTQYF. The chain couples TRBV18 to TRBJ2-3; D is ambiguous. The germline V and J ends were trimmed by 3 bases and 4 bases, with 11 bases remaining between them. CDR3 length equals 14 residues. Germline CDR1 is KGHSH and CDR2 is LQKENI.

The chain has TRBV7-9 and TRBJ1-1, with D possibly being TRBD1 (5 bases). This CDR3 spans 13 amino acids. Germline assignment: CDR1 SEHNR and CDR2 FQNEAQ (reference sequence). V shed 3 bases and J shed 4 bases, with 9 bases lying between them. DNA of the CDR3: TGTGCCAGCAGCTTGGAGGGGAGCACTGAAGCTTTCTTT. This sequence encodes CASSLEGSTEAFF.

The chain recombines TRBV5-1 with TRBJ2-7, with D uncertain. Germline CDR1 is SGHRS and CDR2 is YFSETQ. Between the trimmed V and J ends, which lost 0 bases and 2 bases, there was a span of 18 bases. This CDR3 contains 17 residues. CDR3 sequence reads: CASSLASNTRGPYEQYF. The CDR3 DNA reads as TGCGCCAGCAGCTTGGCCTCAAACACCCGAGGCCCCTACGAGCAGTACTTC.

This clone was found once. The chain couples TRBV7-9 to TRBJ2-1; 9 positions agree with TRBD1. The CDR3 loop spans 14 amino acids. CDR1 is SEHNR and CDR2 is FQNEAQ in the germline V gene (reference sequence). Germline trimming cut 5 bases from V and 8 bases from J; bases unmatched to any gene: 7. CDR3 region: CASSRQGVNDEQFF. The CDR3 DNA sequence: TGTGCCAGCAGCCGACAGGGGGTGAATGATGAGCAGTTCTTC.

The V call is TRBV30, the J call TRBJ2-7, with D possibly TRBD1 on 6 matching bases. Germline V gene lookup returns CDR1 GTSNPN and CDR2 SVGIG (reference sequence). This CDR3 spans 15 amino acids. The ends were cut back, 0 bases at V and 3 bases at J, with 15 bases in the middle. CDR3 region: CAWSVPGVSIYEQYF. DNA for the CDR3: TGTGCCTGGAGTGTACCAGGGGTCTCCATCTACGAGCAGTACTTC.

The chain has TRBV3-1 (or the pseudogene TRBV3-2) and TRBJ2-1; D is unclear. Trimming cost V 1 base and J 0 bases, with 10 bases left between them. This CDR3 is built from 16 residues. CDR1 and CDR2 from the germline V gene are LGHDT and YNNKEL (reference sequence). The CDR3 region is CASSQAIRGSYNEQFF. In nucleotides, the CDR3 is TGTGCCAGCAGCCAAGCCATAAGAGGCTCCTACAATGAGCAGTTCTTC.

The chain has TRBV19 and TRBJ1-4; TRBD1 aligns across 8 bases. This CDR3 region has 16 residues. The V and J ends lost 6 bases and 0 bases, in that order; junction bases with no gene match: 6. Germline values: CDR1 LNHDA, CDR2 SQIVND (reference sequence). The DNA of the CDR3 is TGTGCCAGTAGAAGGGGACAGGCAGCAACTAATGAAAAACTGTTTTTT. It codes for CASRRGQAATNEKLFF.

The rearrangement joins TRBV5-4 to TRBJ2-3, with 8 bases matching TRBD1. Unmatched junction bases numbered 4, after V lost 3 bases and J lost 4 bases. Germline CDR1 and CDR2: SGHNT and YYREEE (reference sequence). The CDR3 runs to 14 residues. The chain's CDR3 is CASSWQGASDTQYF. The CDR3 nucleotides read TGTGCCAGCAGCTGGCAGGGGGCCTCAGATACGCAGTATTTT.

V gene TRBV24-1 combines with J gene TRBJ1-3; TRBD1 is a possible D gene (6 bases). This CDR3 has 15 residues. Germline CDR1 KGHDR, CDR2 SFDVKD. The V gene lost 5 bases and the J gene lost 0 bases, with 10 bases spanning the gap. The CDR3 is CATSAGDPSGNTIYF. The CDR3 DNA sequence: TGTGCCACCAGTGCAGGGGATCCCTCTGGAAACACCATATATTTT.

The chain carries TRBV28 and TRBJ2-7, with D possibly being TRBD2 (5 bases). Per the germline V gene, CDR1 is MDHEN and CDR2 is SYDVKM. The CDR3 has 16 residues. Trimming pared 6 bases from V and 2 bases from J, leaving 20 bases between. The chain's CDR3 is CASSWASFQEAYEQYF. The CDR3 DNA sequence: TGTGCCAGCAGCTGGGCCTCTTTCCAGGAGGCCTACGAGCAGTACTTC.

The V call is TRBV7-9, the J call TRBJ1-1; no clear D gene. The length of the CDR3 is 12 residues. Germline V gene lookup returns CDR1 SEHNR and CDR2 FQNEAQ (reference sequence). The ends were cut back, 1 base at V and 6 bases at J, with 6 bases in the middle. The CDR3 region has the DNA TGTGCCAGCAGCTTAGTTTCATCTGAAGCTTTCTTT. It yields the protein CASSLVSSEAFF.